The present TCR beta chain was sequenced within a study of control samples from healthy donors and cancer patients. Only in-frame clones appear in the TCRdb table, and some are missing; sequencing was by immunoSEQ multiplex PCR. This sample has some 140,000 clones, with over 85% found just once. Deletions cut 0 bases from V and 2 bases from J, with 8 bases between. The germline gives CDR1 SNHLY, CDR2 FYNNEI. The CDR3 length is 15 residues. What was sequenced was blood. The chain recombines TRBV2 with TRBJ1-5; unclear D gene. This receptor was obtained from a man in his forties or fifties in good health. The CDR3 DNA is TGTGCCAGCAGTGAAGCGCGGAGGGGCAATCAGCCCCAGCATTTT. Protein: CASSEARRGNQPQHF.